These T cell receptor beta chains were read from a single sample in a study of PD-1 blockade in classical Hodgkin lymphoma. Some clones are missing from TCRdb's copy, which holds only in-frame ones; the method was immunoSEQ multiplex PCR. The sample has roughly 49,000 clones; 90% are singletons. This specimen was peripheral blood mononuclear cells (PBMCs), taken before the fourth cycle of nivolumab. Source of these receptors: a human donor with classical Hodgkin lymphoma. Each CDR3 is given with its conserved first and last residue. The order of the fields is CDR3 length, J gene, V gene, CDR3 protein.

len: 11
j_gene: TRBJ2-2
v_gene: TRBV6-5
CDR3aa: CASARYRGAVF

len: 13
j_gene: TRBJ2-7
v_gene: TRBV11-2
CDR3aa: CASSLGGGHEQYF

len: 15
j_gene: TRBJ2-2
v_gene: TRBV18
CDR3aa: CASSPSTGSTGELFF

len: 15
j_gene: TRBJ1-5
v_gene: TRBV13
CDR3aa: CASSLGGTGYQPQHF

len: 15
j_gene: TRBJ1-5
v_gene: TRBV18
CDR3aa: CASSSRVEVDQPQHF

len: 17
j_gene: TRBJ1-5
v_gene: TRBV19
CDR3aa: CASSGDRGRKSNQPQHF

len: 14
j_gene: TRBJ1-2
v_gene: TRBV19
CDR3aa: CASSIVGGNYGYTF

len: 15
j_gene: TRBJ1-2
v_gene: TRBV6-5
CDR3aa: CASSSPGTGVQGYTF

len: 16
j_gene: TRBJ2-7
v_gene: TRBV7-9
CDR3aa: CASSLISVRAGSEQYF

len: 13
j_gene: TRBJ1-5
v_gene: TRBV28
CDR3aa: CASKRDPNQPQHF

len: 19
j_gene: TRBJ2-4
v_gene: TRBV12-5
CDR3aa: CASGYLGLAGDRAKNIQYF

len: 15
j_gene: TRBJ1-5
v_gene: TRBV6-1
CDR3aa: CASSEWTGSNQPQHF

len: 15
j_gene: TRBJ1-4
v_gene: TRBV5-4
CDR3aa: CASRSGTASNEKLFF

len: 15
j_gene: TRBJ2-2
v_gene: TRBV29-1
CDR3aa: CSVPGVATNTGELFF

len: 13
j_gene: TRBJ2-3
v_gene: TRBV1
CDR3aa: CTSSRQGTDTQYF

len: 14
j_gene: TRBJ2-7
v_gene: TRBV7-2
CDR3aa: CASSWKDGSYEQYF

len: 12
j_gene: TRBJ2-7
v_gene: TRBV28
CDR3aa: CASSLFVHEQYF

len: 15
j_gene: TRBJ1-5
v_gene: TRBV28
CDR3aa: CASSVTGGGNQPQHF

len: 13
j_gene: TRBJ2-7
v_gene: TRBV7-2
CDR3aa: CASSSRDYYEQYF

len: 13
j_gene: TRBJ2-7
v_gene: TRBV27
CDR3aa: CASSFSGPYEQYF

len: 14
j_gene: TRBJ2-7
v_gene: TRBV7-2
CDR3aa: CASSIQTESYEQYF

len: 12
j_gene: TRBJ2-1
v_gene: TRBV11-2
CDR3aa: CASSKDGNEQFF

len: 12
j_gene: TRBJ1-5
v_gene: TRBV6-6
CDR3aa: CASTDVVQPQHF

len: 12
j_gene: TRBJ2-3
v_gene: TRBV27
CDR3aa: CASRGLADTQYF

len: 13
j_gene: TRBJ2-1
v_gene: TRBV19
CDR3aa: CASSIEGYNEQFF

len: 14
j_gene: TRBJ2-7
v_gene: TRBV7-6
CDR3aa: CASSPPGANYEQYF

len: 14
j_gene: TRBJ2-2
v_gene: TRBV27
CDR3aa: CASRGGAWTGELFF

len: 12
j_gene: TRBJ2-7
v_gene: TRBV19
CDR3aa: CASSISPSEQYF

len: 13
j_gene: TRBJ1-5
v_gene: TRBV5-4
CDR3aa: CASSIDIDQPQHF

len: 14
j_gene: TRBJ2-5
v_gene: TRBV10-1
CDR3aa: CASSPGGTSETQYF

len: 10
j_gene: TRBJ1-1
v_gene: TRBV6-5
CDR3aa: CAIGYTEAFF

len: 13
j_gene: TRBJ2-3
v_gene: TRBV7-8
CDR3aa: CASSLGSTDTQYF

len: 16
j_gene: TRBJ2-4
v_gene: TRBV28
CDR3aa: CASSLISPISKNIQYF

len: 16
j_gene: TRBJ1-1
v_gene: TRBV11-3
CDR3aa: CASSLGQGRMNTEAFF

len: 15
j_gene: TRBJ1-3
v_gene: TRBV11-2
CDR3aa: CASSPLAGYGNTIYF

len: 15
j_gene: TRBJ2-3
v_gene: TRBV7-9
CDR3aa: CASSPWEGGVDTQYF

len: 13
j_gene: TRBJ2-3
v_gene: TRBV19
CDR3aa: CASSGQGPDTQYF

len: 16
j_gene: TRBJ1-2
v_gene: TRBV12-5
CDR3aa: CASGLLTLTGNYGYTF

len: 16
j_gene: TRBJ2-3
v_gene: TRBV6-5
CDR3aa: CASSYQGLVGTDTQYF

len: 14
j_gene: TRBJ2-3
v_gene: TRBV7-3
CDR3aa: CASSLKAGGGTQYF

len: 14
j_gene: TRBJ2-5
v_gene: TRBV19
CDR3aa: CASSSGGYQETQYF

len: 13
j_gene: TRBJ2-7
v_gene: TRBV5-1
CDR3aa: CASSLGSQDTQYF

len: 15
j_gene: TRBJ1-2
v_gene: TRBV30
CDR3aa: CAWRDRGLLNYGYTF

len: 17
j_gene: TRBJ2-7
v_gene: TRBV4-1
CDR3aa: CASSQDGGASGTYEQYF